This T cell receptor beta chain was found in a study of T-cell reconstitution after alpha-beta-depleted transplantation in children. Study observations and caveats: It was reported that alpha-beta T cells came from several hundred expanded graft clones (about two months after transplant).

This clonotype was seen ten or more times. The antigen is undetermined. The TCRbeta library incorporated unique molecular identifiers. One entry per CDR3 protein results from TCRdb running MiXCR on the PCR reads. The table shows approximately 490,000 distinct CDR3 sequences, with about 11% occurring only once. Germline values: CDR1 SEHNR, CDR2 FQNEAQ (reference sequence). J gave up 4 bases and V 4 bases, and 5 bases lay outside the gene matches. The CDR3 spans 16 residues. V usage is TRBV7-9 and J usage is TRBJ2-1; 12 nucleotides match TRBD2. The clonotype was recovered from a child aged 2-9 years with inherited bone marrow failure, due to receive a stem cell transplant. This material consisted of PBMCs, taken before TCRalphabeta/CD19-depleted stem cell transplant. CDR3 sequence: CASSSETSGGYNEQFF. CDR3 nucleotides: TGTGCCAGCAGCTCAGAGACTAGCGGGGGTTACAATGAGCAGTTCTTC.